Presented here are 20 T cell receptor beta chains from one specimen sequenced in a study of T cells in Graves' hyperthyroidism and ophthalmopathy. Researchers amplified the TCR beta CDR3 regions from RNA transcripts. TCR CDR3 regions were first amplified by RT-PCR with HTBI primers. TCRdb re-called the multiplex PCR reads with MiXCR, one entry per CDR3 protein. The top ten hold 13% of the sample, which has 410,000 or so distinct CDR3 sequences, roughly 14% seen once. Sequenced sample: blood. Source of these receptors: a man younger than 35 with Graves' ophthalmopathy.

The sample holds a few counts of this clonotype. V is TRBV27 and J is TRBJ1-1; perhaps TRBD1 as D (5 bases). The V gene's germline CDR1 is MNHEY and CDR2 SMNVEV (reference sequence). The length of the CDR3 is 13 residues. Trimming removed 0 bases from V and 6 bases from J, with 8 bases in between. The CDR3 nucleotides are TGTGCCAGCAGTTTATCAGGGGCCCCTGAAGCTTTCTTT. It translates to CASSLSGAPEAFF.

This clonotype was observed at least ten times. The CDR3 here is CASSAPGQGQETQYF. In nucleotides, the CDR3 is TGTGCCAGCAGCGCGCCGGGACAGGGACAAGAGACCCAGTACTTC. The J gene is TRBJ2-5, the V gene TRBV5-5; 9 bases map to TRBD1. CDR3 length: 15 amino acids. V was pared by 4 bases and J by 2 bases, with 6 bases of the junction left unmatched. Germline CDR1 and CDR2: SGHKS and YYEKEE (reference sequence).

The rearrangement joins TRBV19 to TRBJ2-5, with D perhaps being TRBD1 or TRBD2 (5 bases each). CDR1 is LNHDA, CDR2 SQIVND, per germline (reference sequence). V lost 4 bases and J lost 9, with 9 bases in between. The length of the CDR3 is 11 residues. As DNA, the CDR3 is TGTGCCAGTAGTACAATGGGGGCCCAGTACTTC. It encodes CASSTMGAQYF.

This clonotype was detected ten times or more. This chain joins TRBV20-1 and TRBJ2-7; 15 bases agree with TRBD2. Per the germline V gene, CDR1 is DFQATT and CDR2 is SNEGSKA (reference sequence). V gave up 0 bases and J gave up 2 bases; unmatched junction bases: 8. There are 18 residues in the CDR3. DNA of the CDR3: TGCAGTGCTAGAGATGGGGGACTAGCGGGAGGAGGTCCCTACGAGCAGTACTTC. Amino acids: CSARDGGLAGGGPYEQYF.

The rearrangement uses TRBV5-1 and TRBJ2-5; 11 positions agree with TRBD2. V shed 4 bases and J 4 bases; nucleotides not matched to a gene: 9. The CDR3 runs to 16 residues. Germline V gene lookup returns CDR1 SGHRS and CDR2 YFSETQ. CDR3 protein: CASSHISGGASETQYF. The CDR3 DNA sequence: TGCGCCAGCAGCCATATTAGCGGGGGGGCTTCAGAGACCCAGTACTTC.

In its sample, this clonotype was seen many times. The rearrangement links TRBV20-1 to TRBJ2-7; D is possibly TRBD1 (6 bases). The V end lost 2 bases, the J end lost 0 bases, and 14 bases lay between the germline ends. Per the germline V gene, CDR1 is DFQATT and CDR2 is SNEGSKA (reference sequence). This CDR3 has 15 residues. The CDR3 sequence is CSARPDRTNSYEQYF. The CDR3 DNA sequence: TGCAGTGCTAGACCCGACAGGACAAACTCCTACGAGCAGTACTTC.

The sample holds a few counts of this clonotype. The rearrangement joins TRBV27 to TRBJ2-3; D uncertain. The germline gives CDR1 MNHEY, CDR2 SMNVEV (reference sequence). The CDR3 totals 15 residues. The V gene lost 7 bases and the J gene lost 5 bases, with 19 bases spanning the gap. CDR3 loop: CASTLAASFRDTQYF. The CDR3 nucleotides read TGTGCCAGCACCCTGGCGGCATCGTTTAGAGATACGCAGTATTTT.

The rearrangement uses TRBV11-2 and TRBJ2-1, with D hard to call. Germline V gene sequence: CDR1 SGHAT, CDR2 FQNNGV. The CDR3 has 13 residues. Trimming took off 5 bases at V and 3 bases at J, with 8 bases between the two ends. This chain's CDR3 is CASSPESYNEQFF. The CDR3, as DNA: TGTGCCAGCAGCCCAGAGAGCTACAATGAGCAGTTCTTC.

Many counts were recorded for this clonotype. V usage is TRBV2 and J usage is TRBJ1-4, with 7 bases lining up with TRBD1. V lost 4 bases to trimming and J lost 1 base; unmatched junction nucleotides: 6. Germline V CDR1 and CDR2: SNHLY, FYNNEI. The CDR3 spans 16 residues. The CDR3 here is CASSVQGIGTNEKLFF. Written as DNA, the CDR3 is TGTGCCAGCAGTGTACAGGGGATTGGAACTAATGAAAAACTGTTTTTT. Together with reference TRBV2 and TRBJ1-4, the CDR3 gives the full variable domain: EPEVTQTPSHQVTQMGQEVILRCVPISNHLYFYWYRQILGQKVEFLVSFYNNEISEKSEIFDDQFSVERPDGSNFTLKIRSTKLEDSAMYFCASSVQGIGTNEKLFFGSGTQLSVL.

This chain connects TRBV19 to TRBJ1-2, with D perhaps TRBD1 (6 bases). Germline CDR1 LNHDA, CDR2 SQIVND (reference sequence). The CDR3 runs to 16 residues. The V end lost 7 bases, the J end lost 6 bases, and 24 bases lay between the germline ends. The CDR3 sequence is CASITDPGESSHGYTF. The CDR3 DNA sequence: TGTGCCAGTATTACGGACCCAGGGGAGTCCTCCCATGGCTACACCTTC.

This rearrangement joins TRBV7-2 to TRBJ1-1; TRBD1 aligns across 7 bases. There are 14 residues in the CDR3. Germline V lookup: CDR1 SGHTA, CDR2 FQGNSA. V dropped 8 bases and J dropped 1; count of bases not matched to a gene: 7. This chain's CDR3 is CASGIYRGNTEAFF. DNA for the CDR3: TGTGCCAGCGGTATCTACAGGGGGAACACTGAAGCTTTCTTT.

This clonotype was seen many times. V and J are TRBV5-1 and TRBJ2-2; 8 bases map to TRBD2. The germline CDR1 and CDR2 sequences are SGHRS and YFSETQ. The V gene end was trimmed by 4 bases and the J gene end by 0 bases; junction bases not matched to a gene: 17. This CDR3 comprises 20 residues. The CDR3 loop reads CASSITGLVSGVTNTGELFF. As DNA, the CDR3 is TGCGCCAGCAGCATCACAGGGTTGGTTAGCGGGGTCACGAACACCGGGGAGCTGTTTTTT.

The rearrangement uses TRBV19 and TRBJ1-5; D is undetermined. The length of the CDR3 is 14 residues. V lost 8 bases and J lost 2, with 13 bases in between. Germline loops: CDR1 LNHDA, CDR2 SQIVND (reference sequence). Here the CDR3 reads CASWGIQGNQPQHF. Here the CDR3 DNA reads TGTGCCAGTTGGGGTATTCAGGGCAATCAGCCCCAGCATTTT.

In this sample, this clonotype turned up a few times. The J gene is TRBJ2-3, the V gene TRBV3-1; 14 bases fit TRBD2. J lost 4 bases, V lost 3 bases, and 3 bases had no gene match. Germline V gene lookup returns CDR1 LGHDT and CDR2 YNNKEL (reference sequence). This CDR3 comprises 16 residues. CDR3 protein: CASSQTSGGAADTQYF. CDR3 coding DNA: TGTGCCAGCAGCCAGACTAGCGGGGGGGCCGCAGATACGCAGTATTTT.

This clonotype was counted at least ten times. V is TRBV6-1 and J is TRBJ1-1; D might be TRBD1 (6 bases). The CDR3 covers 15 residues. Germline CDR1 is MNHNS and CDR2 is SASEGT. V was cut by 4 bases and J by 3 bases, with 15 bases left in between. CDR3 sequence (DNA): TGTGCCAGCAGTGTCCGGGACATCGAAGACACTGAAGCTTTCTTT. Encoded protein: CASSVRDIEDTEAFF.

V gene TRBV12-3 or TRBV12-4 combines with J gene TRBJ2-3; 9 positions match TRBD1. Trimming removed 5 bases from V and 3 bases from J; junction bases left unmatched: 9. CDR3 length: 16 amino acids. CDR3 nucleotide sequence: TGTGCCAGCAGTGTCCAACAGGGGGCAAAGACAGATACGCAGTATTTT. This gives the protein CASSVQQGAKTDTQYF.

This clonotype showed up many times. The chain has TRBV12-3 or TRBV12-4 and TRBJ1-1; D is uncertain. The CDR3 runs 13 residues. V lost 3 bases and J lost 8, with 13 bases in between. The CDR3 protein is CASSFYSGNEAFF. DNA for the CDR3: TGTGCCAGCAGTTTCTATTCCGGCAACGAAGCTTTCTTT.

As DNA, the CDR3 is TGCGCCAGCAGCTTGCTATTTGTCGATGAGCAGTTCTTC. Translated, it gives CASSLLFVDEQFF. The J gene is TRBJ2-1, the V gene TRBV5-1; D is undetermined. V was trimmed by 1 base and J by 8 bases, leaving 10 bases between them. Germline-derived CDR1 and CDR2 are SGHRS and YFSETQ. CDR3 size: 13 residues.

The table lists this clonotype with many counts. V gene TRBV11-2 combines with J gene TRBJ2-1; 14 bases align to TRBD2. The CDR3 is 19 residues long. Per germline, CDR1 SGHAT and CDR2 FQNNGV. V shed 4 bases, J shed 8 bases, and the junction held 16 bases outside the gene matches. The CDR3 sequence: CASSSTGLAGVGVPYEQFF. Here the CDR3 DNA reads TGTGCCAGCAGCTCCACGGGACTAGCGGGAGTGGGAGTCCCGTATGAGCAGTTCTTC.

This clonotype was observed at least ten times. The chain recombines TRBV18 with TRBJ1-6; 8 nucleotides line up with TRBD1. CDR1 and CDR2 (germline): KGHSH, LQKENI. The V segment lost 3 bases and the J segment 11 bases; nucleotides outside the gene matches: 6. The CDR3 has 14 residues. The CDR3 region is CASSPDREGTPLHF. CDR3 coding DNA: TGTGCCAGCTCACCGGACAGGGAGGGAACACCCCTCCACTTT. Drawing the rest from reference TRBV18 and TRBJ1-6, the complete variable domain is NAGVMQNPRHLVRRRGQEARLRCSPMKGHSHVYWYRQLPEEGLKFMVYLQKENIIDESGMPKERFSAEFPKEGPSILRIQQVVRGDSAAYFCASSPDREGTPLHFGNGTRLTVT.